This TCR beta chain was found in a study of T-cell memory formation after mild COVID-19. The study's findings and limits: There was a balanced CD4/CD8 profile in clones contracting day 15 to 85, and later expanders leaned CD4+. CD4+ clones that contracted lay mainly in CM and EM; CD8+ ones lay in EMRA. For second-wave clones that peaked at day 37, SARS-CoV-2 specificity went unverified.

Using its own MiXCR run on the 5' RACE reads, TCRdb lists one record per CDR3 protein. Of a few hundred thousand distinct CDR3 sequences in the sample, around 16% were seen once. Germline values: CDR1 SGHDN, CDR2 FVKESK. The CDR3 runs to 12 residues. V was cut by 0 bases and J by 6 bases, with 5 bases left in between. To note about this clonotype: Antigen unknown.

The clonotype was recovered from a man in his late teens or twenties who had mild COVID-19 (a few samples of this study predate the infection). Cell type and time point are not known. V usage is TRBV14 and J usage is TRBJ2-5; D is uncertain. Sequenced material: PBMCs or a T cell subset sorted from them (not recorded which). This CDR3 reads CASSQDGKTQYF. The CDR3 DNA reads as TGTGCCAGCAGCCAAGATGGGAAGACCCAGTACTTC.